Listed below are T cell receptor beta chains from one sample, sequenced in a study of patients and donors after allogeneic stem cell transplantation. One entry per CDR3 protein results from TCRdb running MiXCR on the RT-PCR reads. The table shows hundreds of thousands of distinct CDR3 sequences, with roughly 15% occurring only once. The sample comprised blood, either unsorted or a sorted T cell fraction (not recorded which). The source of these receptors is a human donor who was either an allogeneic HSCT recipient or a stem cell or donor lymphocyte infusion donor (not recorded which). It is not recorded whose cells these are; they may come from a transplant donor. Both conserved end residues are part of each CDR3. Each record gives: D gene, CDR3 length, V gene, J gene, clone size, CDR3 DNA, CDR3 protein. The D gene is left open where the match is weak. Clone size is given for some rows only: seen once, a few or many times, or a class if the clone is expanded.

d_call: -; cdr3_length: 15; v_call: TRBV6-5; j_call: TRBJ1-4; clone_size: few; cdr3_nt: TGTGCCAGCAGTTACCGCCCCGGAACTAATGAAAAACTGTTTTTT; cdr3_aa: CASSYRPGTNEKLFF
d_call: -; cdr3_length: 13; v_call: TRBV5-1; j_call: TRBJ2-7; clone_size: many; cdr3_nt: TGCGCCAGCAACGCCCAGGGAGGCGGCGAGCAGTACTTC; cdr3_aa: CASNAQGGGEQYF
d_call: -; cdr3_length: 16; v_call: TRBV19; j_call: TRBJ2-1; clone_size: many; cdr3_nt: TGTGCCAGTAGTACCCTCGGGACTCCTGACTACAATGAGCAGTTCTTC; cdr3_aa: CASSTLGTPDYNEQFF
d_call: -; cdr3_length: 14; v_call: TRBV11-2; j_call: TRBJ2-3; clone_size: many; cdr3_nt: TGTGCCAGCAGCTTAAACGGAGGCACAGATACGCAGTATTTT; cdr3_aa: CASSLNGGTDTQYF
d_call: TRBD1; cdr3_length: 16; v_call: TRBV9; j_call: TRBJ2-1; clone_size: few; cdr3_nt: TGTGCCAGCAGCGCTCGACAGGGGAACACCTACAATGAGCAGTTCTTC; cdr3_aa: CASSARQGNTYNEQFF
d_call: -; cdr3_length: 15; v_call: TRBV12-3/TRBV12-4; j_call: TRBJ2-7; clone_size: few; cdr3_nt: TGTGCCAGCAGCCGCGTGGCAATTTTCGGCGGGGAGCAGTACTTC; cdr3_aa: CASSRVAIFGGEQYF
d_call: -; cdr3_length: 13; v_call: TRBV3-1; j_call: TRBJ1-4; clone_size: few; cdr3_nt: TGTGCCAGCAGCCCTGGACTGCGTGAAAAACTGTTTTTT; cdr3_aa: CASSPGLREKLFF
d_call: -; cdr3_length: 15; v_call: TRBV19; j_call: TRBJ2-3; clone_size: -; cdr3_nt: TGTGCCAGTAGTATAAGAGAAGACCACACAGATACGCAGTATTTT; cdr3_aa: CASSIREDHTDTQYF
d_call: -; cdr3_length: 14; v_call: TRBV20-1; j_call: TRBJ1-4; clone_size: many; cdr3_nt: TGCAGTGCTAGGAGGGACGGAATTAATGAAAAACTGTTTTTT; cdr3_aa: CSARRDGINEKLFF
d_call: TRBD2; cdr3_length: 21; v_call: TRBV11-2; j_call: TRBJ2-1; clone_size: few; cdr3_nt: TGTGCCAGCAGCTTTTTGGCGGGACTAGCGGGGGCCCGATCCTCCTACAATGAGCAGTTCTTC; cdr3_aa: CASSFLAGLAGARSSYNEQFF
d_call: TRBD1; cdr3_length: 15; v_call: TRBV20-1; j_call: TRBJ2-7; clone_size: -; cdr3_nt: TGCAGTGCTCGCTCCGGGACAGGGTTACCCCACGAGCAGTACTTC; cdr3_aa: CSARSGTGLPHEQYF
d_call: -; cdr3_length: 13; v_call: TRBV10-3; j_call: TRBJ1-5; clone_size: many; cdr3_nt: TGTGCCATCAGTCCAGTAGGCAATCAGCCCCAGCATTTT; cdr3_aa: CAISPVGNQPQHF
d_call: -; cdr3_length: 12; v_call: TRBV6-2/TRBV6-3; j_call: TRBJ2-3; clone_size: -; cdr3_nt: TGTGCCAGCAGGCGACCCCAGGATACGCAGTATTTT; cdr3_aa: CASRRPQDTQYF
d_call: -; cdr3_length: 15; v_call: TRBV5-4; j_call: TRBJ2-3; clone_size: -; cdr3_nt: TGTGCCAGCAGCTCCGATCTGACAAGCACAGATACGCAGTATTTT; cdr3_aa: CASSSDLTSTDTQYF
d_call: TRBD1; cdr3_length: 16; v_call: TRBV6-1; j_call: TRBJ2-7; clone_size: many; cdr3_nt: TGTGCCAGCAGACCGCTCCCACAGGGGACCCCTCTCGAGCAGTACTTC; cdr3_aa: CASRPLPQGTPLEQYF
d_call: TRBD1; cdr3_length: 17; v_call: TRBV5-1; j_call: TRBJ1-2; clone_size: few; cdr3_nt: TGCGCCAGCAGCTTGGAGACCGGGACAGGACTGGGCTATGGCTACACCTTC; cdr3_aa: CASSLETGTGLGYGYTF
d_call: -; cdr3_length: 13; v_call: TRBV12-3/TRBV12-4; j_call: TRBJ2-2; clone_size: few; cdr3_nt: TGTGCCAGCAGGAAGCTAGAAGCCGGGGAGCTGTTTTTT; cdr3_aa: CASRKLEAGELFF
d_call: TRBD2; cdr3_length: 16; v_call: TRBV20-1; j_call: TRBJ2-2; clone_size: many; cdr3_nt: TGCAGTGCCTCTAGGGCTAGCGGGGGGGCCACCGGGGAGCTGTTTTTT; cdr3_aa: CSASRASGGATGELFF
d_call: -; cdr3_length: 14; v_call: TRBV19; j_call: TRBJ1-5; clone_size: -; cdr3_nt: TGTGCCAGTGGACGTTTGGACAGTAACCAGCCCCAGCATTTT; cdr3_aa: CASGRLDSNQPQHF
d_call: TRBD2; cdr3_length: 15; v_call: TRBV20-1; j_call: TRBJ2-3; clone_size: -; cdr3_nt: TGCAGTGCTAGGTCCTCGGGGGGGAACACAGATACGCAGTATTTT; cdr3_aa: CSARSSGGNTDTQYF
d_call: -; cdr3_length: 13; v_call: TRBV20-1; j_call: TRBJ2-7; clone_size: few; cdr3_nt: TGCAGTGCTCAACGGGACAACTCCTACGAGCAGTACTTC; cdr3_aa: CSAQRDNSYEQYF
d_call: -; cdr3_length: 13; v_call: TRBV5-1; j_call: TRBJ1-1; clone_size: many; cdr3_nt: TGCGCCAGCAGCCCAAGGGAGAACACTGAAGCTTTCTTT; cdr3_aa: CASSPRENTEAFF
d_call: -; cdr3_length: 16; v_call: TRBV6-5; j_call: TRBJ1-3; clone_size: many; cdr3_nt: TGTGCCAGCAGTTACTTTACGGGGGGCTCTGGAAACACCATATATTTT; cdr3_aa: CASSYFTGGSGNTIYF
d_call: -; cdr3_length: 13; v_call: TRBV6-4; j_call: TRBJ1-1; clone_size: many; cdr3_nt: TGTGCCAGCAGTGACTCAGAGTACACTGAAGCTTTCTTT; cdr3_aa: CASSDSEYTEAFF
d_call: -; cdr3_length: 15; v_call: TRBV18; j_call: TRBJ2-1; clone_size: -; cdr3_nt: TGTGCCAGCTCACCACGGACAGCCCAATACAATGAGCAGTTCTTC; cdr3_aa: CASSPRTAQYNEQFF
d_call: -; cdr3_length: 16; v_call: TRBV24-1; j_call: TRBJ2-5; clone_size: -; cdr3_nt: TGTGCCACCAGTGATCAGTTAGGGGGGGCTAAAGAGACCCAGTACTTC; cdr3_aa: CATSDQLGGAKETQYF
d_call: TRBD2; cdr3_length: 17; v_call: TRBV20-1; j_call: TRBJ2-3; clone_size: few; cdr3_nt: TGCAGTGCTAGCCACCGCACGCTGACTAGCGGCACAGATACGCAGTATTTT; cdr3_aa: CSASHRTLTSGTDTQYF
d_call: -; cdr3_length: 13; v_call: TRBV19; j_call: TRBJ1-5; clone_size: few; cdr3_nt: TGTGCCAGTAGTATCTCGGGAAGCCAGCCCCAGCATTTT; cdr3_aa: CASSISGSQPQHF
d_call: -; cdr3_length: 15; v_call: TRBV7-8; j_call: TRBJ2-1; clone_size: many; cdr3_nt: TGTGCCAGCAGCTCCACACGGAAGGGAAGCAATGAGCAGTTCTTC; cdr3_aa: CASSSTRKGSNEQFF
d_call: TRBD1; cdr3_length: 17; v_call: TRBV19; j_call: TRBJ1-5; clone_size: few; cdr3_nt: TGTGCCAGTAGTATAGTCGGACAGGGGGCCATCAATCAGCCCCAGCATTTT; cdr3_aa: CASSIVGQGAINQPQHF
d_call: -; cdr3_length: 14; v_call: TRBV29-1; j_call: TRBJ2-7; clone_size: few; cdr3_nt: TGCAGCGTTGGTCCGGGGCAGGGGCTTCGCGAGCAGTACTTC; cdr3_aa: CSVGPGQGLREQYF
d_call: -; cdr3_length: 15; v_call: TRBV28; j_call: TRBJ2-7; clone_size: -; cdr3_nt: TGTGCCAGCAGTCCCCCGCCGTGGGGGTTCTACGAGCAGTACTTC; cdr3_aa: CASSPPPWGFYEQYF
d_call: -; cdr3_length: 15; v_call: TRBV7-9; j_call: TRBJ2-3; clone_size: few; cdr3_nt: TGTGCCAGCAGCTTAGGAGCGACTAGCACAGATACGCAGTATTTT; cdr3_aa: CASSLGATSTDTQYF
d_call: -; cdr3_length: 13; v_call: TRBV12-3/TRBV12-4; j_call: TRBJ2-1; clone_size: few; cdr3_nt: TGTGCCAGCAGTCCCCAGGGCCTCAGTGAGCAGTTCTTC; cdr3_aa: CASSPQGLSEQFF
d_call: -; cdr3_length: 15; v_call: TRBV3-1; j_call: TRBJ2-2; clone_size: few; cdr3_nt: TGTGCCAGCAGCCGGGAACAGGGATACACCGGGGAGCTGTTTTTT; cdr3_aa: CASSREQGYTGELFF
d_call: -; cdr3_length: 13; v_call: TRBV7-9; j_call: TRBJ2-3; clone_size: -; cdr3_nt: TGTGCCAGCAGCTTAGCTGGACTAGATACGCAGTATTTT; cdr3_aa: CASSLAGLDTQYF
d_call: -; cdr3_length: 16; v_call: TRBV20-1; j_call: TRBJ2-5; clone_size: many; cdr3_nt: TGCAGTGCTAGAGAAATGTTGGGGGTCCGACCCGGGACCCAGTACTTC; cdr3_aa: CSAREMLGVRPGTQYF
d_call: -; cdr3_length: 13; v_call: TRBV29-1; j_call: TRBJ1-2; clone_size: many; cdr3_nt: TGCAGCGTTGCTGGGGGACCTAACTATGGCTACACCTTC; cdr3_aa: CSVAGGPNYGYTF
d_call: -; cdr3_length: 11; v_call: TRBV29-1; j_call: TRBJ2-7; clone_size: -; cdr3_nt: TGCAGCGCTGCGTTCTCCTACGAGCAGTACTTC; cdr3_aa: CSAAFSYEQYF
d_call: -; cdr3_length: 12; v_call: TRBV20-1; j_call: TRBJ2-1; clone_size: many; cdr3_nt: TGCAGTGCTCCCGACTCCTACAATGAGCAGTTCTTC; cdr3_aa: CSAPDSYNEQFF
d_call: -; cdr3_length: 12; v_call: TRBV28; j_call: TRBJ2-7; clone_size: many; cdr3_nt: TGTGCCAGCAGGACCGAGGTGGGCGAGCAGTACTTC; cdr3_aa: CASRTEVGEQYF
d_call: -; cdr3_length: 13; v_call: TRBV3-1; j_call: TRBJ2-1; clone_size: many; cdr3_nt: TGTGCCAGCAGCCAAACGTCTCCCAATGAGCAGTTCTTC; cdr3_aa: CASSQTSPNEQFF